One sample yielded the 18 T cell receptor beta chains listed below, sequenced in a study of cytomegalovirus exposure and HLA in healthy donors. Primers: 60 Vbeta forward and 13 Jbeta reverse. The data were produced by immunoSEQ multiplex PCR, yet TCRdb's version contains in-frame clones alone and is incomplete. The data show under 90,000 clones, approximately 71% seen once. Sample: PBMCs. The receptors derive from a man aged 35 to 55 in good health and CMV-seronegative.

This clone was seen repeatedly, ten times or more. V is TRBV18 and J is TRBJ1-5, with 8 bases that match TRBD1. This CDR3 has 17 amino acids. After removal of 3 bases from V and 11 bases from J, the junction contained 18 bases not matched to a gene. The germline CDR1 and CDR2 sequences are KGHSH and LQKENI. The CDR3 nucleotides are TGTGCCAGCTCACCGCGACAGGGGCCCGACAATTTAGTGGCCCAGCATTTT. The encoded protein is CASSPRQGPDNLVAQHF.

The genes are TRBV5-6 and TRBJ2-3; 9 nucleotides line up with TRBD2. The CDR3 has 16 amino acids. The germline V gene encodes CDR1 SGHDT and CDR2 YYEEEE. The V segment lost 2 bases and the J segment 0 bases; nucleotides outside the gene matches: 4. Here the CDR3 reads CASSFGLAPSTDTQYF. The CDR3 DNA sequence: TGTGCCAGCAGCTTTGGACTAGCGCCCAGCACAGATACGCAGTATTTT.

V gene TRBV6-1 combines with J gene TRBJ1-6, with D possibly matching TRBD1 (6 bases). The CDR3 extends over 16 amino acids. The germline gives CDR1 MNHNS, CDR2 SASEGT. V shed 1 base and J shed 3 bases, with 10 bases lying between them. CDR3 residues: CASSEETGLYNSPLHF. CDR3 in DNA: TGTGCCAGCAGTGAAGAAACAGGGCTCTATAATTCACCCCTCCACTTT.

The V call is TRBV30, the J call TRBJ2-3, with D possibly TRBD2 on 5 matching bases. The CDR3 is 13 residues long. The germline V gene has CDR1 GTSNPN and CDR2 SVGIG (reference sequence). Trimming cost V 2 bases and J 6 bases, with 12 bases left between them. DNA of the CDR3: TGTGCCTGGAGTTCCAGCGGTGGGGATACGCAGTATTTT. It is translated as CAWSSSGGDTQYF.

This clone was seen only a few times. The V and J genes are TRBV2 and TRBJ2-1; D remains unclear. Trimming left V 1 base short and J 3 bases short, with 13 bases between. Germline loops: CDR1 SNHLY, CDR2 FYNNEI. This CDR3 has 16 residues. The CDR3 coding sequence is TGTGCCAGCAGTGAAGGGCTTCGCAACCTCTACAATGAGCAGTTCTTC. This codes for CASSEGLRNLYNEQFF.

CDR3 sequence (DNA): TGTGCCAGCAGTGAGGCAGGAAGGAACACTGAAGCTTTCTTT. Translation: CASSEAGRNTEAFF. The chain employs TRBV6-1 and TRBJ1-1; no definite D call. Germline CDR1 is MNHNS and CDR2 is SASEGT. There are 14 residues in the CDR3. V gave up 3 bases and J gave up 1 base, with 9 bases separating them.

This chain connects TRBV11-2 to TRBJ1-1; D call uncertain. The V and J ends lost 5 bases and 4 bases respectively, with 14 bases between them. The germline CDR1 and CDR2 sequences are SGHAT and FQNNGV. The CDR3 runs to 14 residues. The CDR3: CASSPWKGGTEAFF. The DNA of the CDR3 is TGTGCCAGCAGCCCCTGGAAGGGAGGCACTGAAGCTTTCTTT.

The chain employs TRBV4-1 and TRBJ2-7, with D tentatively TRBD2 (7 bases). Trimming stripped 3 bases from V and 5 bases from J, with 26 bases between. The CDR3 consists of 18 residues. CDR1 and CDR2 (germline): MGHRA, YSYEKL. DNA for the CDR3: TGCGCCAGCAGCCACCTCCGGGGAGGGGGAATTAGGGGAAACGAGCAGTACTTC. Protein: CASSHLRGGGIRGNEQYF.

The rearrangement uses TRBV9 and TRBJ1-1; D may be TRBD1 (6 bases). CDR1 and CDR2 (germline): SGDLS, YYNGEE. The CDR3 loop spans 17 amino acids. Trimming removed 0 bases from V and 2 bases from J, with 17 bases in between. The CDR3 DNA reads TGTGCCAGCAGCGTAGTAACAGGGAATCCGACAAACACTGAAGCTTTCTTT. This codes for CASSVVTGNPTNTEAFF.

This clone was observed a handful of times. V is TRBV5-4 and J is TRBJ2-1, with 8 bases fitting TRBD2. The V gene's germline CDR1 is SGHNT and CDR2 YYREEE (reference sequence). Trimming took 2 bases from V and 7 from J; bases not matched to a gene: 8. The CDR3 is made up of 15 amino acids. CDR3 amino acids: CASSFGGTRRNEQFF. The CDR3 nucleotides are TGTGCCAGCAGCTTTGGTGGGACTAGGCGGAATGAGCAGTTCTTC.

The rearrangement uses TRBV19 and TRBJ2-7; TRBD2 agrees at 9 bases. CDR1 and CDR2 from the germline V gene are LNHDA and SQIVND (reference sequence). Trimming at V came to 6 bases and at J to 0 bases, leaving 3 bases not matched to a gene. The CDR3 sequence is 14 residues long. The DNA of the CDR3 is TGTGCCAGTAGGAGGCGGGAGGGCTCCTACGAGCAGTACTTC. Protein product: CASRRREGSYEQYF. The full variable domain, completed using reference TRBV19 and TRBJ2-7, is DGGITQSPKYLFRKEGQNVTLSCEQNLNHDAMYWYRQDPGQGLRLIYYSQIVNDFQKGDIAEGYSVSREKKESFPLTVTSAQKNPTAFYLCASRRREGSYEQYFGPGTRLTVT.

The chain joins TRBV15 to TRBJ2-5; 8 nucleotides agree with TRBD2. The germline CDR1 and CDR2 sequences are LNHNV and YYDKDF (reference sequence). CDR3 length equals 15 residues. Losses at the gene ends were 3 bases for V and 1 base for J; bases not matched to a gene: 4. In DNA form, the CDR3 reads TGTGCCACCAGCAGGGAAACTAGCGGCCAAGAGACCCAGTACTTC. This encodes CATSRETSGQETQYF.

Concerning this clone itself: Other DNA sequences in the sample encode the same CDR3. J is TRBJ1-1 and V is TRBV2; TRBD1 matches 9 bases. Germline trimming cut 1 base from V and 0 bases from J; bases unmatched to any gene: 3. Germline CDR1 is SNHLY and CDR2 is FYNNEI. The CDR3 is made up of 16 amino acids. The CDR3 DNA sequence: TGTGCCAGCAGTGAAGGGACAGGGGCTATGAACACTGAAGCTTTCTTT. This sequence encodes CASSEGTGAMNTEAFF.

The CDR3: CASSIFGRNTEAFF. DNA for the CDR3: TGTGCCAGTAGTATATTTGGGCGAAACACTGAAGCTTTCTTT. The chain has TRBV19 and TRBJ1-1; no clear D. From germline, CDR1 is LNHDA and CDR2 SQIVND (reference sequence). V was clipped by 2 bases and J by 2 bases, with 9 bases between them. The CDR3 is made up of 14 amino acids.

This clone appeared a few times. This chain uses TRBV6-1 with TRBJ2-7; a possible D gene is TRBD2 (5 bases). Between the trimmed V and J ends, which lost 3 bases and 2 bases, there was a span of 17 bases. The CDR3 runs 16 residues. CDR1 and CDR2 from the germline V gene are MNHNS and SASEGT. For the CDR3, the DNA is TGTGCCAGCAGTGACCCGGGCGGGCAGCGAACCTACGAGCAGTACTTC. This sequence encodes CASSDPGGQRTYEQYF.

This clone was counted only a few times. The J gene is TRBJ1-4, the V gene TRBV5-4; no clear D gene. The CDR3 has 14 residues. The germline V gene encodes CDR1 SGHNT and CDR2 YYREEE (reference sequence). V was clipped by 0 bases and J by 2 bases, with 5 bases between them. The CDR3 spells CASSLGQTNEKLFF. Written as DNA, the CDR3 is TGTGCCAGCAGCTTGGGGCAGACTAATGAAAAACTGTTTTTT.

In DNA form, the CDR3 reads TGTGCCAGCTCACTCAAGCGGGAGGGTAATAAGTACGAGCAGTACTTC. Encoded protein: CASSLKREGNKYEQYF. V is TRBV18 and J is TRBJ2-7; 10 bases match TRBD2. CDR3 length equals 16 residues. Germline CDR1 and CDR2: KGHSH and LQKENI. With V trimmed by 4 bases and J by 4 bases, 10 bases remained unmatched.

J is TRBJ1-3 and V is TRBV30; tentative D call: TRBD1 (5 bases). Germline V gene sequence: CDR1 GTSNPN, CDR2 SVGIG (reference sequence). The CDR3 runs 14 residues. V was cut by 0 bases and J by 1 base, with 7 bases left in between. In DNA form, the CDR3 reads TGTGCCTGGAGTGTACACAGGTCTGGAAACACCATATATTTT. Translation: CAWSVHRSGNTIYF.